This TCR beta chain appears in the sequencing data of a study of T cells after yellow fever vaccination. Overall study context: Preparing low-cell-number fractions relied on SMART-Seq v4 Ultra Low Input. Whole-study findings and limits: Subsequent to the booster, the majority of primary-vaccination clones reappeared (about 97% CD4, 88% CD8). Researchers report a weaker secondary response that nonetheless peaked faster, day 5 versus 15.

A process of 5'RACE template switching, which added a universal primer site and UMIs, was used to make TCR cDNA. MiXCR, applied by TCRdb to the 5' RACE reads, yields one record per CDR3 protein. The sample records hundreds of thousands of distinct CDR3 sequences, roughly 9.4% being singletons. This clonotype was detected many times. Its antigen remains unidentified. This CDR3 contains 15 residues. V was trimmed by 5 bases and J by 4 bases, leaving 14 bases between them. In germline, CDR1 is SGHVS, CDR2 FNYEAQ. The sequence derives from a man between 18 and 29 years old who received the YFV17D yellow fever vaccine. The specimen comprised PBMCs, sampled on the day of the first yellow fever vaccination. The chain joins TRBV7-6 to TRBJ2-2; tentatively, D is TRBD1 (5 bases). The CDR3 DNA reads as TGTGCCAGCAGCCTTGGACAATCGGGCACCGGGGAGCTGTTTTTT. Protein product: CASSLGQSGTGELFF.